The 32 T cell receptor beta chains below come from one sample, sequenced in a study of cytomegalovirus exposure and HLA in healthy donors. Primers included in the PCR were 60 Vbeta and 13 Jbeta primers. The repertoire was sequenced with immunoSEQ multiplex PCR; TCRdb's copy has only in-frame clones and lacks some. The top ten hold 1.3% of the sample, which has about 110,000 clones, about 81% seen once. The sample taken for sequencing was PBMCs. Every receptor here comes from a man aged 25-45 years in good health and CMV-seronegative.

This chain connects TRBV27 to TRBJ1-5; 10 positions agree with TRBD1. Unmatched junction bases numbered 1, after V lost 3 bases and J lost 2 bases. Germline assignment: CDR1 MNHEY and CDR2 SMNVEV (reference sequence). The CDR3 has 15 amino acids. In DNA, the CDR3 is TGTGCCAGCAGTTTGACAGGGGGCGGCAATCAGCCCCAGCATTTT. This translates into CASSLTGGGNQPQHF.

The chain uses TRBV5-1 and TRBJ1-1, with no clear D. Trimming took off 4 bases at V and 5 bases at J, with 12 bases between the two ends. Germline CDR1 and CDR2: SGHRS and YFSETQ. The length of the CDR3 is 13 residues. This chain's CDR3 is CASSPTEGTEAFF. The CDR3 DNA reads TGCGCCAGCAGCCCGACCGAGGGTACTGAAGCTTTCTTT.

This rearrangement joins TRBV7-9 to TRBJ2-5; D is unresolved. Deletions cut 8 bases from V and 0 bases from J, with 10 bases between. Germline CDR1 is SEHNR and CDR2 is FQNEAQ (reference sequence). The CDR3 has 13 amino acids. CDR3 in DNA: TGTGCCAGCCGGTCCGCGTACCAAGAGACCCAGTACTTC. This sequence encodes CASRSAYQETQYF.

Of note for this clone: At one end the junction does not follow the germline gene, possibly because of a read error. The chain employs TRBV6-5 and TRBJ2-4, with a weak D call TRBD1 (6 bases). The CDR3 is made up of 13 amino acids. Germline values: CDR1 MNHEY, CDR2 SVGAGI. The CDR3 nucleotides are TGTGCCAGCAGTTCCGGGACACCTAACGTTCAATACTTC. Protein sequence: CASSSGTPNVQYF.

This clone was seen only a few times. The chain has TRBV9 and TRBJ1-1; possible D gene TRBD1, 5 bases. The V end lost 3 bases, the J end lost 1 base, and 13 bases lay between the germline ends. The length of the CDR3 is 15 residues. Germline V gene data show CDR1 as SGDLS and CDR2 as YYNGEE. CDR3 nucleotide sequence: TGTGCCAGCAGCGCTAGGACGCAGGGGAACACTGAAGCTTTCTTT. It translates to CASSARTQGNTEAFF.

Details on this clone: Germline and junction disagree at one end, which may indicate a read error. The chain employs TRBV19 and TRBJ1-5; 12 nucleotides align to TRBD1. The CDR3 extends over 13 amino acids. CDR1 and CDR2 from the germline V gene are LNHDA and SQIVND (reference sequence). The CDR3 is CASSNPGTGGLNF. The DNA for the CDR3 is TGTGCCAGTAGTAACCCCGGGACAGGGGGCTTGAATTTT.

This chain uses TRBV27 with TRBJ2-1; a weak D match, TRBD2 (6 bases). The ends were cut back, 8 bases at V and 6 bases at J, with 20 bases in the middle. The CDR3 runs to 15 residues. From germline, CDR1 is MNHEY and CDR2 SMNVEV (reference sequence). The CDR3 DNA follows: TGTGCCAGCGGAGCAGGGAGCGGGTATACCAATGAGCAGTTCTTC. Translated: CASGAGSGYTNEQFF.

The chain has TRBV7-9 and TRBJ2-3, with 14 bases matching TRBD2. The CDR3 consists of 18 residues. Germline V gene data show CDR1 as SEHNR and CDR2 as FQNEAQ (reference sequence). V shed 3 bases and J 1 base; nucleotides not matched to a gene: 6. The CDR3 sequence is CASSFVTSGRAGTDTQYF. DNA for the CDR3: TGTGCCAGCAGCTTTGTGACTAGCGGGAGGGCGGGCACAGATACGCAGTATTTT.

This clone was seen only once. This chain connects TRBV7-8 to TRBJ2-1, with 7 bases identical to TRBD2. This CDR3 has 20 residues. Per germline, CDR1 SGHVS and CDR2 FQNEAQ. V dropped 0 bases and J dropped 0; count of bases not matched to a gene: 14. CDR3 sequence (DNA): TGTGCCAGCAGCTTAGCGGTTTTGGCTAGCGGAAGGAGCTCCTACAATGAGCAGTTCTTC. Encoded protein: CASSLAVLASGRSSYNEQFF.

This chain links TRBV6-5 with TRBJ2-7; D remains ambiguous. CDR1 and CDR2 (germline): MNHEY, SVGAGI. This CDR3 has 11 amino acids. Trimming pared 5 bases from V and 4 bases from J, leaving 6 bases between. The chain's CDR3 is CASSGPYEQYF. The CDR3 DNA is TGTGCCAGCAGTGGGCCTTACGAGCAGTACTTC.

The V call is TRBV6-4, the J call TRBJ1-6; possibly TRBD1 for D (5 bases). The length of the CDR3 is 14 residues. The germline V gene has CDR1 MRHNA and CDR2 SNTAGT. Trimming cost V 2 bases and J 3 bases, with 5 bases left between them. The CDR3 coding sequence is TGTGCCAGCAGTGACAGGGGCTATAATTCACCCCTCCACTTT. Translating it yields CASSDRGYNSPLHF.

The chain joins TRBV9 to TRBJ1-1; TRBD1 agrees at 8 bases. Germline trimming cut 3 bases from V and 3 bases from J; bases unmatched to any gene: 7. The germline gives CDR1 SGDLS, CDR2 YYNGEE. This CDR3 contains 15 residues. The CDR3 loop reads CASSGTGLGDTEAFF. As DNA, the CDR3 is TGTGCCAGCAGCGGGACAGGGTTGGGGGACACTGAAGCTTTCTTT.

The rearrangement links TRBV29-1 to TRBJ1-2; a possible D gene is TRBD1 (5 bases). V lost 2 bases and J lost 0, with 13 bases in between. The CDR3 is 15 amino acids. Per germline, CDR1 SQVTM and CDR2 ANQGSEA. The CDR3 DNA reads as TGCAGCGTTGAAACAGGAGAATCTTCTAACTATGGCTACACCTTC. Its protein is CSVETGESSNYGYTF.

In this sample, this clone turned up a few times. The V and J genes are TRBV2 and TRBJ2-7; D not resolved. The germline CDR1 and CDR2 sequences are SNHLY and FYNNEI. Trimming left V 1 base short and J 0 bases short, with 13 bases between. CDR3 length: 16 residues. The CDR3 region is CASSEVVQAISYEQYF. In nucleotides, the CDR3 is TGTGCCAGCAGTGAAGTGGTGCAGGCTATCTCCTACGAGCAGTACTTC.

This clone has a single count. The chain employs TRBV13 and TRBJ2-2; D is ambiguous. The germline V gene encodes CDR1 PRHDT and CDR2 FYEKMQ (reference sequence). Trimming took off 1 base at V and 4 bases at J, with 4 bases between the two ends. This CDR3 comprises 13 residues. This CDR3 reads CASSLAVTGELFF. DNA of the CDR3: TGTGCCAGCAGCTTAGCCGTCACCGGGGAGCTGTTTTTT.

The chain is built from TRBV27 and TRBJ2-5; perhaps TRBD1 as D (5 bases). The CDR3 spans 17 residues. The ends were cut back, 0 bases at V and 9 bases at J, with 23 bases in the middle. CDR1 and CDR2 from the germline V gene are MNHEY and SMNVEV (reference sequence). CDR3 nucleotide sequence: TGTGCCAGCAGTTTATCGGTGACACGGGCAGCTGCCAGGGCCCAGTACTTC. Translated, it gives CASSLSVTRAAARAQYF.

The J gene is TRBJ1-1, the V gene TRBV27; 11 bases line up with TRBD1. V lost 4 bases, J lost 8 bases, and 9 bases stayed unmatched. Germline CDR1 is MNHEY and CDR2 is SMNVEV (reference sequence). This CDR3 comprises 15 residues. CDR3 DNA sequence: TGTGCCAGCAGTTACTGGACAGGGGGCGCGGGAGAAGCTTTCTTT. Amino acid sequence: CASSYWTGGAGEAFF.

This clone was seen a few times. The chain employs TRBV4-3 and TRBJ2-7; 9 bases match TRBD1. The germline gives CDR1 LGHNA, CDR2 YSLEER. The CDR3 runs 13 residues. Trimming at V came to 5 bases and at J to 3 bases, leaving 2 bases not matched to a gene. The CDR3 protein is CASSATGGYEQYF. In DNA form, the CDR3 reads TGCGCCAGCAGCGCGACAGGGGGCTACGAGCAGTACTTC.

CDR3 sequence: CASSSYYRDRGNQPQHF. The CDR3 region has the DNA TGTGCCAGCAGTTCATATTACCGGGACAGGGGCAATCAGCCCCAGCATTTT. The chain is built from TRBV27 and TRBJ1-5, with 9 bases that match TRBD1. The length of the CDR3 is 17 residues. V lost 4 bases to trimming and J lost 2 bases; unmatched junction nucleotides: 9. Germline CDR1 reads MNHEY; CDR2 reads SMNVEV (reference sequence).

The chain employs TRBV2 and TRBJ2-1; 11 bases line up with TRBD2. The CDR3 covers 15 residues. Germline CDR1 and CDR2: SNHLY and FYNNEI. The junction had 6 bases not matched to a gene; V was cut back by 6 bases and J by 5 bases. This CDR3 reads CASRRLAGFDNEQFF. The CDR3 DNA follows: TGTGCCAGCAGGCGACTAGCGGGATTTGACAATGAGCAGTTCTTC.

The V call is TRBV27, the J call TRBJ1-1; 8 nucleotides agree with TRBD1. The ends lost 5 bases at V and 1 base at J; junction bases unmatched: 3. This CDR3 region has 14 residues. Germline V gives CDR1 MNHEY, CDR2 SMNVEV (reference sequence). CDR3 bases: TGTGCCAGCAGTCAGGACAGGGCGAACACTGAAGCTTTCTTT. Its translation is CASSQDRANTEAFF.

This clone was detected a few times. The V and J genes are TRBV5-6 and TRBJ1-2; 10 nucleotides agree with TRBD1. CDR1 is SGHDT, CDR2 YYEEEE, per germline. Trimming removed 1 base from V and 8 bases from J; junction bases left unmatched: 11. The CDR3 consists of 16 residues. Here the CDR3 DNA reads TGTGCCAGCAGCTTGAGACAGGGGGCCCCCGGCGGCGGCTACACCTTC. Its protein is CASSLRQGAPGGGYTF.

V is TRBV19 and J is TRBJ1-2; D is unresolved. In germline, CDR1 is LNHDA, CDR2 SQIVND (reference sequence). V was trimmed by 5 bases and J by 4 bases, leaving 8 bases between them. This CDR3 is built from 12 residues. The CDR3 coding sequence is TGTGCCAGTAGTCCCACAGTCTATGGCTACACCTTC. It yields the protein CASSPTVYGYTF.

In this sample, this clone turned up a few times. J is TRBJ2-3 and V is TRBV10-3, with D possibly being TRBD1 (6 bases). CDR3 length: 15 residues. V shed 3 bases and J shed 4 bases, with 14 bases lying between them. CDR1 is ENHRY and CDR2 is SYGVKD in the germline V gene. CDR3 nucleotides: TGTGCCATCAGTGATTGGGGGCAAAACGCAGATACGCAGTATTTT. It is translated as CAISDWGQNADTQYF.

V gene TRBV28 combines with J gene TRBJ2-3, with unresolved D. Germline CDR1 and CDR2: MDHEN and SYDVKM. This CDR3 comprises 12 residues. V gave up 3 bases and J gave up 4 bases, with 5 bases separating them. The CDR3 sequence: CASSFQADTQYF. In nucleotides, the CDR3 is TGTGCCAGCAGTTTCCAGGCAGATACGCAGTATTTT.

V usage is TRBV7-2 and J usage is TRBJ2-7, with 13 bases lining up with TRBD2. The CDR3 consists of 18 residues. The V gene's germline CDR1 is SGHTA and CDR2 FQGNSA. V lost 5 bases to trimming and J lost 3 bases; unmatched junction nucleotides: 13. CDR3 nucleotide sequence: TGTGCCAGCAGCCCCTCCACTAGCGGGGGGGTTATGGTCTACGAGCAGTACTTC. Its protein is CASSPSTSGGVMVYEQYF.

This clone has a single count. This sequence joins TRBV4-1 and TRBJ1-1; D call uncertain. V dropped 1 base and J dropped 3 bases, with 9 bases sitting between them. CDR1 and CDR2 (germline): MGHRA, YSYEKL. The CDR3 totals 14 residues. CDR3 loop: CASSQGWRDTEAFF. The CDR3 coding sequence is TGCGCCAGCAGCCAAGGCTGGAGGGACACTGAAGCTTTCTTT.

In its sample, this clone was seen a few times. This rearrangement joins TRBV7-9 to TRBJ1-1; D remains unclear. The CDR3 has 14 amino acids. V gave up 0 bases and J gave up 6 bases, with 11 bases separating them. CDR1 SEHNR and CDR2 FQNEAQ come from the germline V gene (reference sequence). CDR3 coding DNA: TGTGCCAGCAGCTTAGCGGCCGCGAGCGCTGAAGCTTTCTTT. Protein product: CASSLAAASAEAFF.

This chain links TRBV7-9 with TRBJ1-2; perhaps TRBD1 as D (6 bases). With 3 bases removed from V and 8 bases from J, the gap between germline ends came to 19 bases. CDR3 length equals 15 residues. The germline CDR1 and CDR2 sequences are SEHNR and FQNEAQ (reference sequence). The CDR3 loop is CASSLGSRGSQGYTF. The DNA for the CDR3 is TGTGCCAGCAGCTTGGGGTCGAGGGGGTCTCAGGGCTACACCTTC.

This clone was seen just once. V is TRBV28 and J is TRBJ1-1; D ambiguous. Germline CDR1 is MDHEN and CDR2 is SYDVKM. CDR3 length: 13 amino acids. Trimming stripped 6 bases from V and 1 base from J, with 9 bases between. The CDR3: CASRTLRNTEAFF. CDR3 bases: TGTGCCAGCAGGACACTCAGGAACACTGAAGCTTTCTTT.

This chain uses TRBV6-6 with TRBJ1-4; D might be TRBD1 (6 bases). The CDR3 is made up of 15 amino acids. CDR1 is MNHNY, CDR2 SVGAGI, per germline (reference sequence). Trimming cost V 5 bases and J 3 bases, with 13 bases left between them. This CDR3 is CASSRTADPNEKLFF. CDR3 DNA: TGTGCCAGCAGTCGGACAGCGGACCCTAATGAAAAACTGTTTTTT.

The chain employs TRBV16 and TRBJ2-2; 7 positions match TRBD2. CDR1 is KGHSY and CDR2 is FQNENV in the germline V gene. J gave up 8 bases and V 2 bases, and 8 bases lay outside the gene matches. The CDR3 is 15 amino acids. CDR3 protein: CASSQRAGETGELFF. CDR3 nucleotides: TGTGCCAGCAGCCAAAGGGCGGGAGAAACTGGGGAGCTGTTTTTT.